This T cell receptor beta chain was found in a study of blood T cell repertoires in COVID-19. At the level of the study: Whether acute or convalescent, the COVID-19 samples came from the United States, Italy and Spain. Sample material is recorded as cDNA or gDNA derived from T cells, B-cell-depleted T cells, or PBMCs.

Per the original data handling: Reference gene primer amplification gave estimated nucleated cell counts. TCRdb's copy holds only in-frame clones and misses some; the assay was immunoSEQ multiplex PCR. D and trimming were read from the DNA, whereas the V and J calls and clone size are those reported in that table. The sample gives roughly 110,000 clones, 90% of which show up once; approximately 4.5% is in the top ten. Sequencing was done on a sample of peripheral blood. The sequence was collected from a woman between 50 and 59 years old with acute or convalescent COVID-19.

In nucleotides, the CDR3 is TGTGCCAGTAGTATGGGACAGGGGGCCACTGAAGCTTTCTTT. Its translation: CASSMGQGATEAFF. V usage is TRBV19 and J usage is TRBJ1-1; TRBD1 aligns across 12 bases. The ends lost 3 bases at V and 4 bases at J; junction bases unmatched: 0. From germline, CDR1 is LNHDA and CDR2 SQIVND (reference sequence). CDR3 length equals 14 residues.